Reported below is one T cell receptor (beta chain). RNA transcripts served as the template for amplifying TCR beta CDR3 regions. First-round RT-PCR with HTBI primers amplified the TCR CDR3 region. TCRdb reanalysed the multiplex PCR reads using MiXCR and keeps one entry per CDR3 protein. The sample lists roughly 300,000 distinct CDR3 sequences, 11% to 15% occurring once. The germline V gene has CDR1 SGDLS and CDR2 YYNGEE. The CDR3 contains 14 residues. V was cut by 3 bases and J by 9 bases, with 16 bases left in between. This entry comes from a study of T cells in Graves' hyperthyroidism and ophthalmopathy. Researchers defined stable Graves' hyperthyroidism as no ophthalmopathy progression within 18 months.

This TCR came from a woman aged 25 to 39 with Graves' hyperthyroidism. The sample taken for sequencing was blood. The V gene is TRBV9, the J gene TRBJ2-1; TRBD1 might be the D (5 bases). The CDR3 DNA is TGTGCCAGCAGCGCCCAGGACACGTCAGCTGAGCAGTTCTTC. Its translation is CASSAQDTSAEQFF.